This entry lists 25 T cell receptor beta chains sequenced from one sample in a study of T-cell reconstitution after alpha-beta-depleted transplantation in children. Preparing the TCRbeta library involved the use of unique molecular identifiers. TCRdb called the PCR reads again in MiXCR, with one record for every CDR3 protein. The sample has fewer than 750,000 distinct CDR3 sequences; around 27% are singletons. The input for sequencing was PBMCs, taken before TCRalphabeta/CD19-depleted stem cell transplant. The receptors shown here come from a boy in the first two years of life with Wiskott-Aldrich syndrome, due to receive a stem cell transplant.

The chain is built from TRBV5-1 and TRBJ1-1; no clear D. The CDR3 length is 13 residues. V was shortened by 1 base and J by 1 base, with 5 bases between the two germline ends. CDR1 SGHRS and CDR2 YFSETQ come from the germline V gene. This chain's CDR3 is CASSLIRNTEAFF. The CDR3 DNA sequence: TGCGCCAGCAGCTTGATAAGGAACACTGAAGCTTTCTTT. The full variable domain, with the rest looked up from reference TRBV5-1 and TRBJ1-1, is KAGVTQTPRYLIKTRGQQVTLSCSPISGHRSVSWYQQTPGQGLQFLFEYFSETQRNKGNFPGRFSGRQFSNSRSEMNVSTLELGDSALYLCASSLIRNTEAFFGQGTRLTVV.

The table lists this clonotype with a few counts. The genes are TRBV5-1 and TRBJ2-1; D gene ambiguous. Trimming shortened V by 0 bases and J by 0 bases, and 10 bases separated the two germline ends. This CDR3 is built from 16 residues. Germline lookup yields CDR1 SGHRS and CDR2 YFSETQ. The CDR3 is CASSLGPVGSYNEQFF. The CDR3 nucleotides read TGCGCCAGCAGCTTGGGTCCGGTGGGCTCCTACAATGAGCAGTTCTTC.

This clonotype was recorded a few times. The chain employs TRBV12-3 or TRBV12-4 and TRBJ1-2, with D hard to call. V was shortened by 4 bases and J by 8 bases, with 11 bases between the two germline ends. The CDR3 has 12 residues. The CDR3 region has the DNA TGTGCCAGCAGTTCCTCGTATCGGGGCTACACCTTC. Translating it yields CASSSSYRGYTF.

This clonotype has a handful of counts. The gene calls are TRBV10-3 and TRBJ2-3; 9 nucleotides align to TRBD2. Germline CDR1 reads ENHRY; CDR2 reads SYGVKD. J was trimmed by 0 bases and V by 4 bases; bases with no gene match: 8. This CDR3 is 17 amino acids long. The CDR3 spells CAISVASGTVSTDTQYF. As DNA, the CDR3 is TGTGCCATCAGTGTGGCTAGCGGGACCGTTAGCACAGATACGCAGTATTTT.

The rearrangement links TRBV7-9 to TRBJ2-3; the D gene could be TRBD1 or TRBD2 (5 bases each). The CDR3 consists of 17 residues. The V gene lost 6 bases and the J gene lost 2 bases, with 21 bases spanning the gap. Germline V lookup: CDR1 SEHNR, CDR2 FQNEAQ (reference sequence). This CDR3 reads CASSYTGRRRNTDTQYF. CDR3 DNA: TGTGCCAGCAGTTATACAGGCAGGAGGCGGAACACAGATACGCAGTATTTT. Combining the CDR3 with reference TRBV7-9 and TRBJ2-3 gives the whole variable domain DTGVSQNPRHKITKRGQNVTFRCDPISEHNRLYWYRQTLGQGPEFLTYFQNEAQLEKSRLLSDRFSAERPKGSFSTLEIQRTEQGDSAMYLCASSYTGRRRNTDTQYFGPGTRLTVL.

J is TRBJ2-3 and V is TRBV5-4; D not resolved. The germline V and J ends were trimmed by 0 bases and 6 bases, with 8 bases remaining between them. Germline V lookup: CDR1 SGHNT, CDR2 YYREEE (reference sequence). The CDR3 sequence is 13 residues long. The chain's CDR3 is CASSLAPEDTQYF. As DNA, the CDR3 is TGTGCCAGCAGCTTGGCCCCGGAGGATACGCAGTATTTT.

This chain joins TRBV2 and TRBJ2-3; D call uncertain. V gave up 3 bases and J gave up 2 bases, with 6 bases separating them. The germline CDR1 and CDR2 sequences are SNHLY and FYNNEI. This CDR3 has 13 amino acids. CDR3 sequence: CASSEDLTDTQYF. DNA of the CDR3: TGTGCCAGCAGTGAGGACCTCACAGATACGCAGTATTTT.

This clonotype showed up just a few times. This chain connects TRBV28 to TRBJ1-4, with 8 bases aligning to TRBD1. V was pared by 3 bases and J by 13 bases, with 1 base of the junction left unmatched. The CDR3 sequence is 11 residues long. Germline V gene data show CDR1 as MDHEN and CDR2 as SYDVKM. The CDR3 nucleotides read TGTGCCAGCAGTTTCCAGGGGGCACTGTTTTTT. Its protein is CASSFQGALFF.

This clonotype occurred a few times. The chain uses TRBV12-3 or TRBV12-4 and TRBJ1-5; D unresolved. The CDR3 is 12 residues long. Trimming took 3 bases from V and 7 from J, leaving 7 bases between them. The CDR3 region has the DNA TGTGCCAGCAGTTTCTGGAGGCAGCCCCAGCATTTT. This sequence encodes CASSFWRQPQHF.

The rearrangement joins TRBV5-1 to TRBJ1-3, with a tentative D call TRBD1 (6 bases). CDR1 is SGHRS, CDR2 YFSETQ, per germline. Trimming cost V 0 bases and J 3 bases, with 7 bases left between them. This CDR3 region has 14 residues. The CDR3 here is CASSLGTDGNTIYF. In nucleotides, the CDR3 is TGCGCCAGCAGCTTGGGGACAGATGGAAACACCATATATTTT.

J is TRBJ2-5 and V is TRBV15; D remains ambiguous. This CDR3 is 12 amino acids long. V was cut by 3 bases and J by 1 base, with 3 bases left in between. The germline V gene encodes CDR1 LNHNV and CDR2 YYDKDF (reference sequence). The CDR3 DNA is TGTGCCACCAGCAGGTTCCAAGAGACCCAGTACTTC. The encoded protein is CATSRFQETQYF.

The chain recombines TRBV13 with TRBJ2-7; 8 positions agree with TRBD2. CDR3 length: 16 amino acids. The trim removed 7 bases at V and 4 bases at J, leaving 15 bases unmatched. Per germline, CDR1 PRHDT and CDR2 FYEKMQ (reference sequence). The CDR3 sequence: CASTKSLGLVGYEQYF. The DNA of the CDR3 is TGTGCCAGCACTAAGTCCCTGGGACTAGTAGGATACGAGCAGTACTTC.

The chain uses TRBV5-1 and TRBJ2-5, with a possible D match to TRBD1 (6 bases). The CDR3 sequence is 13 residues long. Per the germline V gene, CDR1 is SGHRS and CDR2 is YFSETQ. Trimming took off 4 bases at V and 7 bases at J, with 14 bases between the two ends. CDR3 region: CASSPGTTGTQYF. The CDR3, as DNA: TGCGCCAGCAGCCCCGGGACAACCGGGACCCAGTACTTC.

CDR3 in DNA: TGCAGTGCTAGAGATCGGGGGACAGGGTTCGGGCCCCAGCATTTT. Protein sequence: CSARDRGTGFGPQHF. The J gene is TRBJ1-5, the V gene TRBV20-1; 9 bases line up with TRBD1. The CDR3 length is 15 residues. Trimming cost V 0 bases and J 9 bases; bases outside gene matches: 9. The germline CDR1 and CDR2 sequences are DFQATT and SNEGSKA (reference sequence).

The chain has TRBV25-1 and TRBJ2-3, with D uncertain. V lost 5 bases and J lost 5, with 17 bases in between. The germline V gene has CDR1 MGHDK and CDR2 SYGVNS. This CDR3 has 15 residues. Here the CDR3 DNA reads TGTGCCAGCAGTCCACCAAAACCCTCACTAGATACGCAGTATTTT. Protein: CASSPPKPSLDTQYF.

The chain employs TRBV20-1 and TRBJ2-4, with TRBD2 as a possible D gene (6 bases). V lost 3 bases, J lost 8 bases, and 11 bases lay in between. Germline V lookup: CDR1 DFQATT, CDR2 SNEGSKA (reference sequence). There are 12 residues in the CDR3. CDR3 coding DNA: TGCAGTGCTAGGTCGGGAGTAGACATTCAGTACTTC. Its protein product is CSARSGVDIQYF.

This clonotype occurred a few times. CDR3 region: CASSLQGGSNQPQHF. CDR3 in DNA: TGCGCCAGCAGCCTACAGGGAGGGAGCAATCAGCCCCAGCATTTT. The chain combines TRBV5-1 with TRBJ1-5; a weak D match, TRBD1 (6 bases). Per germline, CDR1 SGHRS and CDR2 YFSETQ. Trimming shortened V by 4 bases and J by 1 base, and 12 bases separated the two germline ends. The CDR3 is made up of 15 amino acids.

The V and J genes are TRBV10-3 and TRBJ2-1; 12 bases align to TRBD2. Germline V lookup: CDR1 ENHRY, CDR2 SYGVKD. The CDR3 loop spans 14 amino acids. The V segment lost 7 bases and the J segment 5 bases; nucleotides outside the gene matches: 3. The CDR3 here is CAINGLAGNNEQFF. In DNA form, the CDR3 reads TGTGCCATCAACGGACTAGCGGGAAACAATGAGCAGTTCTTC.

This clonotype was counted between two and nine times. This chain joins TRBV19 and TRBJ1-5; D is ambiguous. The CDR3 consists of 15 residues. V lost 5 bases and J lost 2, with 13 bases in between. The V gene's germline CDR1 is LNHDA and CDR2 SQIVND (reference sequence). The CDR3 loop reads CASSYTGKGNQPQHF. The CDR3 DNA is TGTGCCAGTAGTTATACGGGGAAGGGCAATCAGCCCCAGCATTTT.

The rearrangement links TRBV7-9 to TRBJ2-5; D gene ambiguous. The germline V gene encodes CDR1 SEHNR and CDR2 FQNEAQ (reference sequence). Trimming took 5 bases from V and 3 from J, leaving 10 bases between them. The CDR3 is 13 amino acids. CDR3 region: CASSPDVKETQYF. The CDR3 DNA reads as TGTGCCAGCAGCCCGGACGTGAAAGAGACCCAGTACTTC.

The V gene is TRBV4-1, the J gene TRBJ1-2; D gene ambiguous. The V gene's germline CDR1 is MGHRA and CDR2 YSYEKL. The CDR3 extends over 15 amino acids. The V end was cut by 5 bases, the J end by 8 bases, with 21 bases between. The CDR3 reads CASSSSALGSGGYTF. The CDR3 nucleotides read TGCGCCAGCAGCAGTTCGGCCCTGGGATCTGGGGGCTACACCTTC.

The table lists this clonotype with a few counts. A much bigger clone sits one base away, suggesting this may be a read error. This chain uses TRBV12-3 or TRBV12-4 with TRBJ2-1; D is ambiguous. This CDR3 contains 11 residues. V lost 2 bases to trimming and J lost 7 bases, with 3 bases between them. The CDR3 DNA reads TGTGCCAGCAGTTTATGGAATGAGCAGTTCTTC. This encodes CASSLWNEQFF.

The genes are TRBV5-1 and TRBJ2-2; 7 bases fit TRBD1. This CDR3 is 14 amino acids long. Germline-derived CDR1 and CDR2 are SGHRS and YFSETQ. The J segment lost 5 bases and the V segment lost 5 bases, leaving 6 bases of the junction unmatched. CDR3: CASSPNRGTGELFF. The CDR3 DNA is TGCGCCAGCAGTCCTAACAGGGGAACCGGGGAGCTGTTTTTT. The full variable domain, rest sourced from reference TRBV5-1 and TRBJ2-2, is KAGVTQTPRYLIKTRGQQVTLSCSPISGHRSVSWYQQTPGQGLQFLFEYFSETQRNKGNFPGRFSGRQFSNSRSEMNVSTLELGDSALYLCASSPNRGTGELFFGEGSRLTVL.

This clonotype came up many times. This sequence joins TRBV5-1 and TRBJ1-1, with 9 nucleotides matching TRBD1. The V gene's germline CDR1 is SGHRS and CDR2 YFSETQ. CDR3 length: 14 residues. Trimming took 4 bases from V and 1 from J; bases not matched to a gene: 2. CDR3 bases: TGCGCCAGCAGCCCGGACAGGGGGAACACTGAAGCTTTCTTT. Residues: CASSPDRGNTEAFF.

The chain links TRBV5-1 to TRBJ1-3, with D unclear. The CDR3 loop spans 16 amino acids. In germline, CDR1 is SGHRS, CDR2 YFSETQ. The ends were cut back, 0 bases at V and 0 bases at J, with 10 bases in the middle. The CDR3 sequence is CASSLVPGSSGNTIYF. As DNA, the CDR3 is TGCGCCAGCAGCTTGGTACCGGGAAGCTCTGGAAACACCATATATTTT.